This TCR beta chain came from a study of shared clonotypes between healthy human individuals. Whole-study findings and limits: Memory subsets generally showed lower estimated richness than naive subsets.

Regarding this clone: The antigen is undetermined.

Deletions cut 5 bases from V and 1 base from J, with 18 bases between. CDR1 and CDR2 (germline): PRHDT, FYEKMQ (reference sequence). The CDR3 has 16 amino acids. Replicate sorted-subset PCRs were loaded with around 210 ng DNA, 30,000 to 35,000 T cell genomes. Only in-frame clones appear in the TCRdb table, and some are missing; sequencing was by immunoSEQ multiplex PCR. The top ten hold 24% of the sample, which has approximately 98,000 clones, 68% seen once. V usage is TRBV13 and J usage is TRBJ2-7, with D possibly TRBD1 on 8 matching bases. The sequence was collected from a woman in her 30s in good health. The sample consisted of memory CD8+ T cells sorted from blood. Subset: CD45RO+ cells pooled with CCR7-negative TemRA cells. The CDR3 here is CASSPLGQGGSYEQYF. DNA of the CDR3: TGTGCCAGCAGCCCCCTCGGACAGGGAGGGTCCTACGAGCAGTACTTC.